The entry that follows covers one T cell receptor beta chain sequence. The data are from a study of CD8 T cells in Susac syndrome. The germline V gene has CDR1 MGHRA and CDR2 YSYEKL. The V and J ends lost 6 bases and 4 bases, in that order; junction bases with no gene match: 7. This CDR3 has 14 amino acids. The authors carried out high-throughput sequencing of TCR beta. They applied it to CD8+ and CD4+ T cells obtained from blood. RNA, at roughly 0.5 to 1 ug, was reverse transcribed with random hexamers. TCR beta CDR3 was amplified by immunoSEQ multiplex PCR. This amplification extended across 54 Vbeta and 13 Jbeta segments. TCRdb used MiXCR to reprocess the immunoSEQ multiplex PCR reads, holding one entry per CDR3 protein. The sample consists of about 210,000 distinct CDR3 sequences, 85% to 95% of them appearing once.

The TCR was taken from a human donor in good health. Sequencing used CD4+ T cells from PBMCs. The rearrangement uses TRBV4-1 and TRBJ1-2, with 8 bases aligning to TRBD1. CDR3 sequence: CASRQGVLLYGYTF. The CDR3 DNA sequence: TGCGCCAGCAGACAGGGGGTGTTACTCTATGGCTACACCTTC.